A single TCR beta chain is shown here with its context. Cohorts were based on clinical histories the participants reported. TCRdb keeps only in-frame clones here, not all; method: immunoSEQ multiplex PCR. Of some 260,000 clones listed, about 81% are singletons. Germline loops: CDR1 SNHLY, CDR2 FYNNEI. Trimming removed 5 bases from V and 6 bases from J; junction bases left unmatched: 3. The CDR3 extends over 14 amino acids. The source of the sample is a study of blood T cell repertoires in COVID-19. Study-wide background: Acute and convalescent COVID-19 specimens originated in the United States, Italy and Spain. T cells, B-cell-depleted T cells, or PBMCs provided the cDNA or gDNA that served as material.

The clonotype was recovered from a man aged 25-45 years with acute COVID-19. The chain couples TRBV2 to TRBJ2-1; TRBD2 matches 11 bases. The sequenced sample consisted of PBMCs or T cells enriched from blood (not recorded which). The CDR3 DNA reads TGTGCCAGCAGTTTAGCGGGGGGGGCCAATGAGCAGTTCTTC. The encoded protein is CASSLAGGANEQFF.